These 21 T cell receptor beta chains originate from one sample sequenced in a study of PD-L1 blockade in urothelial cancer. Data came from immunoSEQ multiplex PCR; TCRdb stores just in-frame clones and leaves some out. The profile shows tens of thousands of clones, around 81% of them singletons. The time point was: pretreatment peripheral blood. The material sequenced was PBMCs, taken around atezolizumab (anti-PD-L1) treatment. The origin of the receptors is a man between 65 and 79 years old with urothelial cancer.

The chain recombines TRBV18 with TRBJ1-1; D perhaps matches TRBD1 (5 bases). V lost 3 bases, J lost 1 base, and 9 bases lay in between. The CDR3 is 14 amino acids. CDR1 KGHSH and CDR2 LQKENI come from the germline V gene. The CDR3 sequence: CASSPNTGNTEAFF. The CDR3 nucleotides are TGTGCCAGCTCACCGAATACAGGGAACACTGAAGCTTTCTTT.

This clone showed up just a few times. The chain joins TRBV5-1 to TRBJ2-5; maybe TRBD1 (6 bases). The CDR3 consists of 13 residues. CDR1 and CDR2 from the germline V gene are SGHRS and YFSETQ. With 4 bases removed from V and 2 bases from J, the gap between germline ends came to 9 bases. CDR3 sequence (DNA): TGCGCCAGCAGCGAGGACAGACAAGAGACCCAGTACTTC. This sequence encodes CASSEDRQETQYF. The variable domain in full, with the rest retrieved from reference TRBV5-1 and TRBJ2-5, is KAGVTQTPRYLIKTRGQQVTLSCSPISGHRSVSWYQQTPGQGLQFLFEYFSETQRNKGNFPGRFSGRQFSNSRSEMNVSTLELGDSALYLCASSEDRQETQYFGPGTRLLVL.

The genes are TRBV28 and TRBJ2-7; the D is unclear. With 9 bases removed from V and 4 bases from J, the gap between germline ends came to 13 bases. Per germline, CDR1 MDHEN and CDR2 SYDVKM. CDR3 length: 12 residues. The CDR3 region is CASATLRYEQYF. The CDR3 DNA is TGTGCCAGTGCCACGCTACGGTACGAGCAGTACTTC.

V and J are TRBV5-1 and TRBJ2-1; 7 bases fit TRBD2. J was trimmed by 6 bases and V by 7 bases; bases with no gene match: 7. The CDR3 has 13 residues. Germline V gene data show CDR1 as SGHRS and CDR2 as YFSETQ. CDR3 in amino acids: CASLASGGNEQFF. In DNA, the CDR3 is TGCGCCAGCCTGGCTAGCGGAGGCAATGAGCAGTTCTTC.

Here the CDR3 DNA reads TGTGCCAGCAGCAAAGTAGAGGTTACGAACACTGAAGCTTTCTTT. Its protein product is CASSKVEVTNTEAFF. This sequence joins TRBV21-1 and TRBJ1-1. TRBV21-1 is designated a pseudogene. The CDR3 has 15 residues.

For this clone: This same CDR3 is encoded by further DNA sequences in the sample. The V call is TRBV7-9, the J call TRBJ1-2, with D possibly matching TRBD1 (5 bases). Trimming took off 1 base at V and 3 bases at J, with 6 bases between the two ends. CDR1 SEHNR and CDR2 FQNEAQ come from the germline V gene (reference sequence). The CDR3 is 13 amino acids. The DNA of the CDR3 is TGTGCCAGCAGCTTAGGGGGGGACTATGGCTACACCTTC. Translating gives CASSLGGDYGYTF.

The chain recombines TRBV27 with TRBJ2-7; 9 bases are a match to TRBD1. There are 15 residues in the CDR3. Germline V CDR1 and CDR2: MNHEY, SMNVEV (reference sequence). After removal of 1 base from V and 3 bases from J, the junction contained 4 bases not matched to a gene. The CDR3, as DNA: TGTGCCAGCAGTTTATTGGGACAGGGAGTCTACGAGCAGTACTTC. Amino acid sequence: CASSLLGQGVYEQYF.

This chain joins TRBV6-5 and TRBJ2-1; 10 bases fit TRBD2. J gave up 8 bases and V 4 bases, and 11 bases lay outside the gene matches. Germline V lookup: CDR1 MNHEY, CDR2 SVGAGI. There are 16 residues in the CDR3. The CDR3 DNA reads TGTGCCAGCAGTTCCTGGACTAGCGGAACTGGGGATGAGCAGTTCTTC. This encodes CASSSWTSGTGDEQFF.

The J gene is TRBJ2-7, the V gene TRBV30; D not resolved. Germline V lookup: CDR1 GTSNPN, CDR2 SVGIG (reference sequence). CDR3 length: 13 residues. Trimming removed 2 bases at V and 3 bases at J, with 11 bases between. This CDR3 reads CAWSPNGLYEQYF. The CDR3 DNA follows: TGTGCCTGGAGTCCAAATGGGCTCTACGAGCAGTACTTC.

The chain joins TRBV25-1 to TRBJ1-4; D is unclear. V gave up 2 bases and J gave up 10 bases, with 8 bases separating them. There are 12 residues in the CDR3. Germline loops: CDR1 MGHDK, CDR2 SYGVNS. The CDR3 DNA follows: TGTGCCAGCAGTGAAGGTCTCGGAAAACTGTTTTTT. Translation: CASSEGLGKLFF.

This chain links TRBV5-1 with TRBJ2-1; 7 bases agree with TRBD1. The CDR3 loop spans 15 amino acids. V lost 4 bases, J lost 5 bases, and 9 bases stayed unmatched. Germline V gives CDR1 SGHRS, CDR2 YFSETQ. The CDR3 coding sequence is TGCGCCAGCAGCGGAAGGACAGGAGATAACAATGAGCAGTTCTTC. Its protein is CASSGRTGDNNEQFF.

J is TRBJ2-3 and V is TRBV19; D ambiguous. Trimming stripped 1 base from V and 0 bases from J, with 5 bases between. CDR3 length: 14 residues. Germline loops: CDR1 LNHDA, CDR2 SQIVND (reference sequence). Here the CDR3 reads CASSIALSTDTQYF. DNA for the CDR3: TGTGCCAGTAGTATAGCACTCAGCACAGATACGCAGTATTTT.

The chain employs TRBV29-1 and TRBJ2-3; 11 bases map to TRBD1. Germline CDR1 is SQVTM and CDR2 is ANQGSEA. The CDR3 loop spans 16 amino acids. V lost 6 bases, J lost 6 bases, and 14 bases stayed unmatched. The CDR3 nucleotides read TGCAGCGTGGCTAGGACAGGGGGCGATTTGGGGGATACGCAGTATTTT. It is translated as CSVARTGGDLGDTQYF.

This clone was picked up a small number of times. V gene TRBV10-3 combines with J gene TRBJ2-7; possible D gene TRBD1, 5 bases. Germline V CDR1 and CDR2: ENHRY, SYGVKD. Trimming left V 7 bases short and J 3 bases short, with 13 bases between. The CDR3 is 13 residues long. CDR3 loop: CAIMVGLNYEQYF. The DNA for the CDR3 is TGTGCCATCATGGTGGGGCTTAACTACGAGCAGTACTTC.

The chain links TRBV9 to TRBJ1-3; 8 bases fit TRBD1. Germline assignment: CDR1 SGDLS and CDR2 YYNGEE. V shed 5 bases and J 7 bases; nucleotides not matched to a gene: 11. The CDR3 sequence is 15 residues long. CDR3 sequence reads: CASSLTTGAGNTIYF. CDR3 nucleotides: TGTGCCAGCAGTCTGACGACAGGGGCGGGTAACACCATATATTTT.

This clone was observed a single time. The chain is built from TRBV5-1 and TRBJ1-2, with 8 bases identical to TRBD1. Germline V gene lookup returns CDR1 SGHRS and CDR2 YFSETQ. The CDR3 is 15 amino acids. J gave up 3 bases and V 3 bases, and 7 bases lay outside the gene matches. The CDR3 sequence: CASSSSGTGDYGYTF. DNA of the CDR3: TGCGCCAGCAGCTCCTCCGGGACAGGAGACTATGGCTACACCTTC.

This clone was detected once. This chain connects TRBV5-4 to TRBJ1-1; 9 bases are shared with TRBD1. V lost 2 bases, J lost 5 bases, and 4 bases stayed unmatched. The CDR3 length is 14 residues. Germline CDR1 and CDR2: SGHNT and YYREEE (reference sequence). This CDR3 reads CASSFRQGGTEAFF. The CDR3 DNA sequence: TGTGCCAGCAGCTTTCGACAGGGGGGAACTGAAGCTTTCTTT.

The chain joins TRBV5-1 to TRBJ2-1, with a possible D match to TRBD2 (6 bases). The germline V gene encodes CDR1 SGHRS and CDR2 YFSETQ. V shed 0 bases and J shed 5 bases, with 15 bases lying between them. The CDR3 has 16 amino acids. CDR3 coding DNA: TGCGCCAGCAGCTTGGAGGACGGGGGAGCGCACAATGAGCAGTTCTTC. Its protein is CASSLEDGGAHNEQFF.

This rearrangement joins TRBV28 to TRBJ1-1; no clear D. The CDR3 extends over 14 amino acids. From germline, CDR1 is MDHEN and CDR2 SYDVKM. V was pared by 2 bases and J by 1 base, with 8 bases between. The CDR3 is CASSLVGRNTEAFF. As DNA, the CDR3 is TGTGCCAGCAGTTTAGTGGGCCGGAACACTGAAGCTTTCTTT. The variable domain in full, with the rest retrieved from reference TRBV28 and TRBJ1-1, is DVKVTQSSRYLVKRTGEKVFLECVQDMDHENMFWYRQDPGLGLRLIYFSYDVKMKEKGDIPEGYSVSREKKERFSLILESASTNQTSMYLCASSLVGRNTEAFFGQGTRLTVV.

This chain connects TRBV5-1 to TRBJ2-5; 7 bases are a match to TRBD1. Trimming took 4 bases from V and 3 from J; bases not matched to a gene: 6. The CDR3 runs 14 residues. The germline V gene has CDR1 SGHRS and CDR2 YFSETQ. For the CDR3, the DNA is TGCGCCAGCAGCACCGGGACAGCGGAAGAGACCCAGTACTTC. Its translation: CASSTGTAEETQYF.

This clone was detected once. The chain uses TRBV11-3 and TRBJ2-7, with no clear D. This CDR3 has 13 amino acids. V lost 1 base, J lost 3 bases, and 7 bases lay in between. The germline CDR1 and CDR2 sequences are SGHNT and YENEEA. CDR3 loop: CASSLGGHYEQYF. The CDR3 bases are TGTGCCAGCAGCTTAGGCGGCCACTACGAGCAGTACTTC.